This T cell receptor (beta chain) was retrieved from a study of blood T cell repertoires in COVID-19 (dated by TCRdb to 2019 to 2021). Some background on the complete study: Samples covering the acute and convalescent phases of COVID-19 were provided by collaborators in the United States, Italy and Spain. The prospective study material was composed of cDNA or gDNA derived from T cells, B-cell-depleted T cells, or PBMCs. Deeply sampled blood TCRbeta repertoires from subjects exposed to, actively infected with, or recovered from COVID-19 were included in the dataset. The repertoires were released in a freely available public database intended as a resource for research on the immune response to SARS-CoV-2. The samples were drawn from the first 160 participants of the ongoing ImmuneRACE study and from 1,254 subjects provided by 6 global collaborators. The sample metadata nearly always contained a de-identified subject ID, COVID-19 status, age in years and sex. HLA class I and class II types, where available, came from metadata supplied by the sample provider rather than from assay-based typing. General findings and caveats noted by the study authors: How much clinical and demographic metadata was included differed by source and by participant, and the metadata was provided uncurated.

TCRbeta CDR3 regions were amplified from genomic DNA using the immunoSEQ Assay, a bias-controlled multiplex PCR. The original methods were these. Within the assay, amplification of reference gene primers was used to estimate how many nucleated cells each sample contained. To quantify the absolute abundance of each unique TCRbeta CDR3 rearrangement, sequence reads were collapsed and filtered. For each sample, productive Simpson clonality was calculated as the square root of Simpson's diversity index across productive rearrangements. This immuneACCESS table, as held by TCRdb, lists in-frame sequences with V and J called but not all clones. Of the missing ones, under half trace to an unresolved V gene in checked studies; the others have no known cause. The V and J calls and clone size were taken over from that table, and D and trimming were inferred from the DNA. The sample table contains roughly 150,000 clones; only one count was recorded for around 80% of them. The ten biggest clones cover 0.45% to 0.6% of the sample.

From a lookup of the germline V gene, CDR1 and CDR2 are LGHNT and FRNRAP. The CDR3 contains 14 residues, cysteine and phenylalanine counted. The kept DNA is CDR3 alone, 42 bases in frame from the first base. The V and J ends are trimmed by 5 bases and 7 bases, leaving 12 bases between them. The collaborating institutions used their own protocols to collect whole blood in K2EDTA tubes. Collaborator samples were shipped for TCRbeta analysis as frozen whole blood, isolated PBMCs, or DNA extracted from either sample type. A remark on this clone: No antigen is known for it. Base quality data are lacking; no much larger clone is found one base away.

Sample: peripheral blood. The rearranged segments are TRBV12-5 and TRBJ1-6, with no confident D gene call. This sequence was found in a man aged 55 to 69 with acute or convalescent COVID-19. The CDR3 here reads CASGPTTGNSPLHF. In nucleotide form, the sequence is TGTGCTAGTGGTCCTACCACGGGAAATTCACCCCTCCACTTT.